This T cell receptor beta chain was observed in a study of T cell responses to AZD1222 COVID-19 vaccine. General observations from the study: With two AZD1222 doses given, Spike-specific TCR breadth and depth both rose. In a largely white British group with more females than males, clonal diversity was possibly underestimated. Researchers took repertoire samples only after the peak T cell response had come. Spike-spanning, vaccine-associated CD4 TCRs were dominant at 160-218 and 743-854.

The CDR3 runs 15 residues. Germline assignment: CDR1 LNHDA and CDR2 SQIVND (reference sequence). The V end was cut by 2 bases, the J end by 5 bases, with 13 bases between. About this clone: Its specificity is not known.

Produced via immunoSEQ multiplex PCR; TCRdb's table is partial and in-frame only. The sample has around 54,000 clones, approximately 86% seen once. Source: peripheral blood, taken 28 days after the second AZD1222 dose. The TCR comes from an adult who received the AZD1222 COVID-19 vaccine. V usage is TRBV19 and J usage is TRBJ2-1, with D tentatively TRBD1 (6 bases). DNA of the CDR3: TGTGCCAGTAGTATAATGGGGAAGGGGGACAATGAGCAGTTCTTC. Its protein product is CASSIMGKGDNEQFF.